The T cell receptor beta chain under discussion was sequenced for a study of T-cell reconstitution after alpha-beta-depleted transplantation in children. This clonotype showed up just a few times. Unique molecular identifiers were built into the TCRbeta library. Using its own MiXCR run on the PCR reads, TCRdb lists one record per CDR3 protein. The sample lists approximately 640,000 distinct CDR3 sequences; approximately 16% were seen once. The receptor comes from a human donor who donated a stem cell graft to a child with acute myeloid leukemia. This sample comprised PBMCs from the stem cell graft donor, obtained from the stem cell graft.

The CDR3 DNA reads TGTGCCAGCAGCCAGTACAGGGGTGAAGGGACCTTTCATCAGCCCCAGCATTTT. It is translated as CASSQYRGEGTFHQPQHF. The V call is TRBV11-3, the J call TRBJ1-5; 7 bases fit TRBD1. The CDR3 spans 18 residues. V was pared by 5 bases and J by 5 bases, with 18 bases of the junction left unmatched. Germline V CDR1 and CDR2: SGHNT, YENEEA.